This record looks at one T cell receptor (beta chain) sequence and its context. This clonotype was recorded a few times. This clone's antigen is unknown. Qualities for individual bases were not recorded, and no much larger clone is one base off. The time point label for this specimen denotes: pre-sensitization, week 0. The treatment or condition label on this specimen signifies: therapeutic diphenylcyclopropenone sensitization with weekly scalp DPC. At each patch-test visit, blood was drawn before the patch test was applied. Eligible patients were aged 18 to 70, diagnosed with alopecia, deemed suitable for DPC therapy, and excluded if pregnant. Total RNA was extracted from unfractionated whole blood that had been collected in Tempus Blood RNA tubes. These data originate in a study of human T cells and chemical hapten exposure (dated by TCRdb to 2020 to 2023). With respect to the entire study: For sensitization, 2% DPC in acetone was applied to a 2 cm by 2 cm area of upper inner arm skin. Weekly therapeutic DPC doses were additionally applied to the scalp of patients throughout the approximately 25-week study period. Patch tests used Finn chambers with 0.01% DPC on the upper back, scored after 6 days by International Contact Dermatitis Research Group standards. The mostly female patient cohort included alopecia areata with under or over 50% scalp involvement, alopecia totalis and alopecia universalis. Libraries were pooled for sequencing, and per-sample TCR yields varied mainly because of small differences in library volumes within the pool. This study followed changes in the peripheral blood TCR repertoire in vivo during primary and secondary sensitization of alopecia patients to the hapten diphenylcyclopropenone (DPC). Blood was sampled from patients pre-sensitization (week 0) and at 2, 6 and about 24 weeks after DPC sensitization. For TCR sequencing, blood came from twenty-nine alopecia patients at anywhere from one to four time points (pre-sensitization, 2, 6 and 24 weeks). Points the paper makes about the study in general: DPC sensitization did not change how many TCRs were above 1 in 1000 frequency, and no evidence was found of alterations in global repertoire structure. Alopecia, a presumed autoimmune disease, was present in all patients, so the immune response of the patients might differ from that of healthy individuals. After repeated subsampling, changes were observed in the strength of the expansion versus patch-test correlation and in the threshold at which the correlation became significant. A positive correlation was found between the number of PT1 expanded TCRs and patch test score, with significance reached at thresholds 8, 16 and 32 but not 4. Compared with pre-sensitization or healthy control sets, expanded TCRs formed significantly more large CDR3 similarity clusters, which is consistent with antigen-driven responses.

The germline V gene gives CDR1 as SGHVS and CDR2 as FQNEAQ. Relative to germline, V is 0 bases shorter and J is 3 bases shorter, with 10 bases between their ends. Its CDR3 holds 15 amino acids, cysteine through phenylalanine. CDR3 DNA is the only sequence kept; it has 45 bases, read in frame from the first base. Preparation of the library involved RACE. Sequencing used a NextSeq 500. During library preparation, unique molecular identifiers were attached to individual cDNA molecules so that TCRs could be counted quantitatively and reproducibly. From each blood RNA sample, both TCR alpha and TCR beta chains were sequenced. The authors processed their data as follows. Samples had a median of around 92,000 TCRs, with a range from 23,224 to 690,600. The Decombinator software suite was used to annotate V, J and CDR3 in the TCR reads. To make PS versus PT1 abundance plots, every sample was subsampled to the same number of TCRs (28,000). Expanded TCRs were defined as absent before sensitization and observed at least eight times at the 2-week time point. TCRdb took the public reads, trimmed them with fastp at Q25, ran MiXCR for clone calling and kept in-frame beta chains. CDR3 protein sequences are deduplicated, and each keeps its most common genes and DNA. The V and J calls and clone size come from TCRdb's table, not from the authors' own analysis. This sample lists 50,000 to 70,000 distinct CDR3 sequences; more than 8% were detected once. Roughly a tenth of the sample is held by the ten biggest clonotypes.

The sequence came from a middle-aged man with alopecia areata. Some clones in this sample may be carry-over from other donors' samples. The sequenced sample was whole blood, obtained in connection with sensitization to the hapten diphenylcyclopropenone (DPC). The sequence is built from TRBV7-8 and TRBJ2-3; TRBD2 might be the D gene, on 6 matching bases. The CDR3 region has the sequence CASSLALGGTDTQYF. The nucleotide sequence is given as TGTGCCAGCAGCTTAGCCCTCGGGGGAACAGATACGCAGTATTTT.